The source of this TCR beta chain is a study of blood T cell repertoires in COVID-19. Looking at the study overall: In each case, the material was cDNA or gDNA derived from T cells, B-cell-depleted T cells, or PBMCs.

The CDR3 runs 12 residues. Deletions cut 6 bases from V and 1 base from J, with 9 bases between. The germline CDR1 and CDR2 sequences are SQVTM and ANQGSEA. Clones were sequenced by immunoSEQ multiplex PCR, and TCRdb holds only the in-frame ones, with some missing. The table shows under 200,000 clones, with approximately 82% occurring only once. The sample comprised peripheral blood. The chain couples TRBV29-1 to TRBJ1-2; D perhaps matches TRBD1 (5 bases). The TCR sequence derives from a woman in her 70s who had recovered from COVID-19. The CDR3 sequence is CSVAGGNYGYTF. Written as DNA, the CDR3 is TGCAGCGTGGCCGGGGGTAACTATGGCTACACCTTC.